This T cell receptor beta chain was recorded in a study of blood T cell repertoires in COVID-19. The CDR3 sequence is 14 residues long. CDR1 and CDR2 (germline): MGHRA, YSYEKL. Trimming removed 6 bases from V and 0 bases from J; junction bases left unmatched: 4. Assay used: immunoSEQ multiplex PCR; TCRdb lists only in-frame clones, some missing. The profile covers hundreds of thousands of clones, with 87% appearing a single time and 2.5% to 3% taken by the ten largest. Sequenced: PBMCs or T cells enriched from blood (not recorded which). The chain employs TRBV4-1 and TRBJ1-1; 7 bases fit TRBD1. This TCR came from a woman aged 30 to 39 who had recovered from COVID-19. The CDR3 loop reads CASRGQALNTEAFF. Written as DNA, the CDR3 is TGCGCCAGCAGAGGACAGGCCCTGAACACTGAAGCTTTCTTT.